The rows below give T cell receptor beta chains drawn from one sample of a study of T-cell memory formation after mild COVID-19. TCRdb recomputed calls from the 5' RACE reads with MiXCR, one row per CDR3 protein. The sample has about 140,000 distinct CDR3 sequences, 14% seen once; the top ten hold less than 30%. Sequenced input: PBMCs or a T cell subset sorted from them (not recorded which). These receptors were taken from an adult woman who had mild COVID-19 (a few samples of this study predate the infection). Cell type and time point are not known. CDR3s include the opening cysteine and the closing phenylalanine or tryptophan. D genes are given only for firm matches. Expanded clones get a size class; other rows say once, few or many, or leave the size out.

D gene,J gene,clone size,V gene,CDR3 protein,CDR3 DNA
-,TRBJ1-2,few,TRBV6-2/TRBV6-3,CASMEPDVNYGYTF,TGTGCCAGCATGGAACCGGACGTTAACTATGGCTACACCTTC
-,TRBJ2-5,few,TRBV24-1,CATSDSGGPETQYF,TGTGCCACCAGTGATTCCGGGGGGCCAGAGACCCAGTACTTC
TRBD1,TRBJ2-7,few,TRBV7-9,CASSLGQGISSYEQYF,TGTGCCAGCAGCTTAGGACAGGGGATTAGCTCCTACGAGCAGTACTTC
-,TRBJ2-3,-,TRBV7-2,CASSHGTVRATDTQYF,TGTGCCAGCAGCCACGGGACCGTACGGGCCACAGATACGCAGTATTTT
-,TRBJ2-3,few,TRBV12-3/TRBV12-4,CASTYPPGTPLASTDTQYF,TGTGCCAGCACCTACCCTCCGGGGACGCCGCTGGCTAGCACAGATACGCAGTATTTT
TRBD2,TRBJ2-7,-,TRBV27,CASSFLAGGPIYEQYF,TGTGCCAGCAGTTTCCTAGCGGGAGGGCCTATTTACGAGCAGTACTTC
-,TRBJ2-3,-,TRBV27,CASSEERNDTDTQYF,TGTGCCAGCAGCGAAGAGCGGAATGACACAGATACGCAGTATTTT
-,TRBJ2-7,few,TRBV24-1,CATSYSTGDKQYF,TGTGCCACCAGTTATTCGACAGGTGACAAGCAGTACTTC
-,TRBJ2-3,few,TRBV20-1,CSAKDTGLQYF,TGCAGTGCTAAAGACACAGGGTTGCAGTATTTT
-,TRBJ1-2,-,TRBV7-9,CASSSPVGRGVNYGYTF,TGTGCCAGCAGCTCCCCGGTGGGCAGGGGAGTTAACTATGGCTACACCTTC
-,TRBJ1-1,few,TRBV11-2,CASSLVGGTEAFF,TGTGCCAGCAGCTTAGTAGGGGGTACTGAAGCTTTCTTT
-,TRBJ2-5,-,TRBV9,CASSVSGGGETQYF,TGTGCCAGCAGCGTTTCCGGGGGTGGGGAGACCCAGTACTTC
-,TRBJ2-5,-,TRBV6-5,CASSYSQGIQETQYF,TGTGCCAGCAGTTACAGTCAGGGTATACAAGAGACCCAGTACTTC
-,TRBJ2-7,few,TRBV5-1,CASSFVSSGAYEQYF,TGCGCCAGCAGCTTCGTCTCTTCGGGGGCGTACGAGCAGTACTTC
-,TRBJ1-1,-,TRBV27,CASSRGANTEAFF,TGTGCCAGCAGTCGGGGGGCGAACACTGAAGCTTTCTTT
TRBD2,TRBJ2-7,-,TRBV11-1,CASSHGTSGRILYEQYF,TGTGCCAGCAGCCATGGGACTAGCGGGAGGATTCTCTACGAGCAGTACTTC
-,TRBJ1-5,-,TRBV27,CASSLGLPNQPQHF,TGTGCCAGCAGCCTGGGACTGCCAAATCAGCCCCAGCATTTT
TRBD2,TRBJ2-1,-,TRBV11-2,CASSRLAGNNEQFF,TGTGCCAGCAGCCGACTAGCGGGAAACAATGAGCAGTTCTTC
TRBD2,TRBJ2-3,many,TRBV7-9,CASSPTRLAGGENTQYF,TGTGCCAGCAGCCCAACCCGATTAGCGGGGGGGGAAAATACGCAGTATTTT
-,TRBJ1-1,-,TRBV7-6,CASSLMAGESNTEAFF,TGTGCCAGCAGCTTAATGGCAGGGGAGTCGAACACTGAAGCTTTCTTT
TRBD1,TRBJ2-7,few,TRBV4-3,CASSQDFDRELPYEQYF,TGCGCCAGCAGCCAAGACTTCGACAGGGAGTTACCCTACGAGCAGTACTTC
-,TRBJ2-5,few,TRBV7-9,CASSLGLGETQYF,TGTGCCAGCAGCTTAGGATTAGGGGAGACCCAGTACTTC
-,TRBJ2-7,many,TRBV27,CASRETGSYEQYF,TGTGCCAGCAGAGAGACTGGTTCCTACGAGCAGTACTTC
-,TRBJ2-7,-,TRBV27,CASSSSTYYEQYF,TGTGCCAGCAGCTCCTCGACCTACTACGAGCAGTACTTC
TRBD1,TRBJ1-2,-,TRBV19,CASIGTAIYGYTF,TGTGCCAGTATTGGGACAGCCATCTATGGCTACACCTTC
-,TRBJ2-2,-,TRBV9,CASSGVTTGELFF,TGTGCCAGCAGCGGGGTTACCACCGGGGAGCTGTTTTTT
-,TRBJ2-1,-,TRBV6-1,CASSAPNRVEKFF,TGTGCCAGCAGTGCCCCCAACAGGGTTGAGAAGTTCTTC
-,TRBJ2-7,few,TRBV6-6,CASSYSDRSYEQYF,TGTGCCAGCAGTTACTCGGACAGATCCTACGAGCAGTACTTC
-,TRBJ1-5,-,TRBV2,CASSGHVGGNQPQHF,TGTGCCAGCAGTGGCCACGTGGGGGGCAATCAGCCCCAGCATTTT
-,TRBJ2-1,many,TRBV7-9,CAVDKGEQFF,TGTGCAGTCGACAAGGGGGAGCAGTTCTTC
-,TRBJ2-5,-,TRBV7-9,CASSSWQETQYF,TGTGCCAGCAGCTCCTGGCAAGAGACCCAGTACTTC
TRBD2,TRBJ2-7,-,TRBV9,CASGGTSGTEQYF,TGTGCCAGCGGAGGGACTAGCGGGACCGAGCAGTACTTC
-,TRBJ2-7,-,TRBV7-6,CASSLRGGGNSYEQYF,TGTGCCAGCAGCTTAAGGGGAGGGGGAAACTCCTACGAGCAGTACTTC
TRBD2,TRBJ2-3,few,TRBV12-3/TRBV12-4,CASSYSSGRLADTQYF,TGTGCCAGCAGTTACAGTAGCGGGAGACTCGCAGATACGCAGTATTTT
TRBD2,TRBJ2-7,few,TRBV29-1,CSVVLAGDQTYEQYF,TGCAGCGTTGTCTTAGCGGGCGATCAAACCTACGAGCAGTACTTC